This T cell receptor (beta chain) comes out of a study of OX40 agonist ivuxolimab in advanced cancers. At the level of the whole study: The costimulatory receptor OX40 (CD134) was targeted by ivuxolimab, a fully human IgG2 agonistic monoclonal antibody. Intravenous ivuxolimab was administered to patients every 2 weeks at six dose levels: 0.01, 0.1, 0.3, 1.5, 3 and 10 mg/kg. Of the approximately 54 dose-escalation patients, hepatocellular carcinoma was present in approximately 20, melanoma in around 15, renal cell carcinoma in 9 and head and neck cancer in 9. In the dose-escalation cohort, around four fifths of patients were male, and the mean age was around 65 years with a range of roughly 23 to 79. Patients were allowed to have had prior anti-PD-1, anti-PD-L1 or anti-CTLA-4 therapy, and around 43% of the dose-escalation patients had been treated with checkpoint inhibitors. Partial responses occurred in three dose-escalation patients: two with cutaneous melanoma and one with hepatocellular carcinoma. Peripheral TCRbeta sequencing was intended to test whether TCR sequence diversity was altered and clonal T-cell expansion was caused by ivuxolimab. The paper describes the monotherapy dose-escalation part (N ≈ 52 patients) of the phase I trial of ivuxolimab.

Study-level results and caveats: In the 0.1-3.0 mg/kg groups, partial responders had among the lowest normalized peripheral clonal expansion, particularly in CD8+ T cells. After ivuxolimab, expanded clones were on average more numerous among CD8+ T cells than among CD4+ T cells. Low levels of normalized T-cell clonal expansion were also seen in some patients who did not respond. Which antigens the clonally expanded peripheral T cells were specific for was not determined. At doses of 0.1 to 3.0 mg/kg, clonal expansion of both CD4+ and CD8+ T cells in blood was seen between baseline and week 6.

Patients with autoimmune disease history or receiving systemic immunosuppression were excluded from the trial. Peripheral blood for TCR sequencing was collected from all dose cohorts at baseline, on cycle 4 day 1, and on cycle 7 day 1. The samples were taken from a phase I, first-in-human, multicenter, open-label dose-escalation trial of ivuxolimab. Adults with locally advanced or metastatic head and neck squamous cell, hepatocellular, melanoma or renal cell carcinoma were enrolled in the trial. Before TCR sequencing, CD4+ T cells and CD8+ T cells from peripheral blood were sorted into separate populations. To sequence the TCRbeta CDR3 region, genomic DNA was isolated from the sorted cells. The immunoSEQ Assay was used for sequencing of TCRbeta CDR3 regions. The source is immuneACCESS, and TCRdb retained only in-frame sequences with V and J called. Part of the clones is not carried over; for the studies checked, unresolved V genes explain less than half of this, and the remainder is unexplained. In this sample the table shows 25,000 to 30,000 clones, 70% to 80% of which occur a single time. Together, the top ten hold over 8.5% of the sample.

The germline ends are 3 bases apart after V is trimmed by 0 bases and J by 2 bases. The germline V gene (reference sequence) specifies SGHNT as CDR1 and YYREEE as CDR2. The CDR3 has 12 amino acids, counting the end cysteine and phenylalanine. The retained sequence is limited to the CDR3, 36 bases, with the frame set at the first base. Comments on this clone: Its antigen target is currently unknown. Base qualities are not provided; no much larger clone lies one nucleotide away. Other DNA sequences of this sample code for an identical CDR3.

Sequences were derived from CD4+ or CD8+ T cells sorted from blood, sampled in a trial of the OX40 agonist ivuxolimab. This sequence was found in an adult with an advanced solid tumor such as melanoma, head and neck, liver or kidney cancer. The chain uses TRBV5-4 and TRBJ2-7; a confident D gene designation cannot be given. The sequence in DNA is TGTGCCAGCAGCTTGGGTACCTACGAGCAGTACTTC. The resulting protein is CASSLGTYEQYF.